The subject of this entry is one T cell receptor (beta chain). Its specificity is not known. It was with 60 Vbeta and 13 Jbeta primers that the PCR ran. TCRdb's copy holds only in-frame clones and misses some; the assay was immunoSEQ multiplex PCR. This table has around 170,000 clones, around 83% appearing once. The germline V gene encodes CDR1 SGHVS and CDR2 FQNEAQ. J gave up 1 base and V 8 bases, and 4 bases lay outside the gene matches. The CDR3 runs to 13 residues. This record comes from a study of cytomegalovirus exposure and HLA in healthy donors. Regarding the study as a whole: A later analysis found TCR association rates differed by HLA locus, highest for DRB1 and lowest for HLA-C. The study flagged around 160 TCR beta chains as cytomegalovirus-associated. A missense variant in DCLRE1C was later tied to TCR beta V- and J-gene trimming.

The clonotype was recovered from a woman between 18 and 30 years old in good health and CMV-seronegative. The gene calls are TRBV7-8 and TRBJ1-1; 7 nucleotides align to TRBD1. The sample consisted of PBMCs. The CDR3 protein is CASLGTANTEAFF. DNA for the CDR3: TGTGCCAGCTTGGGGACAGCGAACACTGAAGCTTTCTTT.